This entry lists 13 T cell receptor beta chains sequenced from one sample in a study of cytomegalovirus exposure and HLA in healthy donors. PCR used 60 Vbeta primers and 13 Jbeta primers. Libraries were prepared by immunoSEQ multiplex PCR; TCRdb keeps only in-frame clonotypes and omits some of them. The sample has 150,000 to 200,000 clones, 85% seen once. Material for sequencing was PBMCs. These receptors came from a young man in good health and CMV-seropositive.

The rearrangement uses TRBV10-3 and TRBJ2-2; 10 nucleotides line up with TRBD1. This CDR3 is 16 amino acids long. The germline gives CDR1 ENHRY, CDR2 SYGVKD. The V segment lost 6 bases and the J segment 4 bases; nucleotides outside the gene matches: 8. The CDR3 DNA follows: TGTGCCATCAGCGACATAGGACAGGGGGTCACCGGGGAGCTGTTTTTT. This gives the protein CAISDIGQGVTGELFF.

This clone has just one count. Germline and junction disagree at one end, which may indicate a read error. The same CDR3 is also encoded by other DNA sequences in this sample. The chain joins TRBV7-8 to TRBJ2-6; possibly TRBD1 for D (5 bases). Germline V CDR1 and CDR2: SGHVS, FQNEAQ. This CDR3 spans 15 amino acids. The CDR3 loop is CASSKRGDGANVLTF. CDR3 DNA: TGTGCTAGCAGCAAAAGGGGTGATGGGGCCAACGTCCTGACTTTC. Supplemented by reference TRBV7-8 and TRBJ2-6, the full variable domain reads GAGVSQSPRYKVAKRGQDVALRCDPISGHVSLFWYQQALGQGPEFLTYFQNEAQLDKSGLPSDRFFAERPEGSVSTLKIQRTQQEDSAVYLCASSKRGDGANVLTFGAGSRLTVL.

V and J are TRBV6-6 and TRBJ2-1, with 10 bases lining up with TRBD1. Germline V gene sequence: CDR1 MNHNY, CDR2 SVGAGI (reference sequence). V trimming: 8 bases; J trimming: 8 bases; junction bases outside the gene matches: 6. The CDR3 is made up of 13 amino acids. CDR3 nucleotides: TGTGCCAGCCAACATGGACAGGGGGATGAGCAGTTCTTC. Protein product: CASQHGQGDEQFF.

The chain uses TRBV7-2 and TRBJ2-3; 10 bases fit TRBD2. There are 15 residues in the CDR3. V shed 6 bases and J 5 bases; nucleotides not matched to a gene: 8. In germline, CDR1 is SGHTA, CDR2 FQGNSA. The CDR3 sequence: CASRILAGDGDTQYF. The CDR3 DNA reads TGTGCCAGCAGGATCCTAGCGGGAGATGGAGATACGCAGTATTTT.

The chain recombines TRBV14 with TRBJ2-3; possible D gene TRBD2, 5 bases. Germline loops: CDR1 SGHDN, CDR2 FVKESK. This CDR3 spans 13 amino acids. The germline V and J ends were trimmed by 2 bases and 11 bases, with 14 bases remaining between them. The CDR3 region has the DNA TGTGCCAGCAGCCAAACGGGAACGGTCCGGCAGTATTTT. It encodes CASSQTGTVRQYF.

The genes are TRBV18 and TRBJ2-1, with TRBD2 matching over 10 bases. The CDR3 consists of 16 residues. The germline V gene has CDR1 KGHSH and CDR2 LQKENI. With 3 bases clipped from V and 4 bases from J, the junction kept 6 bases outside the gene matches. CDR3 DNA sequence: TGTGCCAGCTCACCCGAAGCGGGAGGGTATTACAATGAGCAGTTCTTC. Translation gives CASSPEAGGYYNEQFF.

This chain joins TRBV2 and TRBJ2-4; TRBD1 is a possible D gene (6 bases). The CDR3 consists of 16 residues. CDR1 and CDR2 (germline): SNHLY, FYNNEI. With 8 bases removed from V and 0 bases from J, the gap between germline ends came to 17 bases. CDR3 bases: TGTGCCAGCGCGGACAGACCGGACCTAGCCAAAAACATTCAGTACTTC. Amino acids: CASADRPDLAKNIQYF.

The CDR3 DNA sequence: TGTGCCAGCAGCTTGTCGGGACAGGAACACTATGGCTACACCTTC. It encodes CASSLSGQEHYGYTF. The V call is TRBV5-8, the J call TRBJ1-2, with 8 bases that match TRBD1. V shed 1 base and J 3 bases; nucleotides not matched to a gene: 5. CDR3 size: 15 residues. Germline-derived CDR1 and CDR2 are SGHTS and YDEGEE. The full variable domain, completed using reference TRBV5-8 and TRBJ1-2, is EAGVTQSPTHLIKTRGQQATLRCSPISGHTSVYWYQQALGLGLQFLLWYDEGEERNRGNFPPRFSGRQFPNYSSELNVNALELEDSALYLCASSLSGQEHYGYTFGSGTRLTVV.

This clone was picked up one time. DNA of the CDR3: TGTGCCAGCTCACCACGTCTGGGCCCGGGACAGGGAAGGAAGGCATATTTT. Encoded protein: CASSPRLGPGQGRKAYF. V and J are TRBV18 and TRBJ1-3; 9 bases map to TRBD1. Per germline, CDR1 KGHSH and CDR2 LQKENI. This CDR3 has 17 amino acids. V shed 1 base, J shed 15 bases, and the junction held 19 bases outside the gene matches.

The V gene is TRBV7-8, the J gene TRBJ1-3; D may be TRBD1 (5 bases). The germline V and J ends were trimmed by 5 bases and 4 bases, with 12 bases remaining between them. This CDR3 spans 14 amino acids. Germline V gene data show CDR1 as SGHVS and CDR2 as FQNEAQ. CDR3 in amino acids: CASSPQGRGNTIYF. CDR3 nucleotide sequence: TGTGCCAGCAGCCCCCAGGGTAGAGGAAACACCATATATTTT.

The V gene is TRBV14, the J gene TRBJ2-3; TRBD1 aligns across 9 bases. The CDR3 runs 15 residues. In germline, CDR1 is SGHDN, CDR2 FVKESK. The V and J ends lost 5 bases and 1 base, in that order; junction bases with no gene match: 4. CDR3 amino acids: CASSVRDRGTDTQYF. The CDR3, as DNA: TGTGCCAGCAGCGTCCGGGACAGGGGCACAGATACGCAGTATTTT.

In its sample, this clone was seen a few times. This chain links TRBV5-6 with TRBJ2-3; 13 nucleotides align to TRBD2. The CDR3 covers 14 residues. CDR1 SGHDT and CDR2 YYEEEE come from the germline V gene. After removal of 5 bases from V and 4 bases from J, the junction contained 1 base not matched to a gene. The CDR3 DNA sequence: TGTGCCAGCAGAGGACTAGCGGGAGCAGATACGCAGTATTTT. It is translated as CASRGLAGADTQYF. Variable domain in full (rest from reference TRBV5-6 and TRBJ2-3): DAGVTQSPTHLIKTRGQQVTLRCSPKSGHDTVSWYQQALGQGPQFIFQYYEEEERQRGNFPDRFSGHQFPNYSSELNVNALLLGDSALYLCASRGLAGADTQYFGPGTRLTVL.

This chain connects TRBV29-1 to TRBJ1-2; D not resolved. There are 12 residues in the CDR3. V lost 4 bases to trimming and J lost 0 bases, with 6 bases between them. CDR1 and CDR2 from the germline V gene are SQVTM and ANQGSEA. The CDR3 bases are TGCAGCGTTGTTACAGCTAACTATGGCTACACCTTC. Protein product: CSVVTANYGYTF.